This TCR beta chain was sequenced during a study of cytomegalovirus exposure and HLA in healthy donors. Turning to the study itself: Drawn from HLA-typed donors, about 85 million unique TCRs were held in an early data release. General study results and limits: There were under 200 TCR beta chains listed as cytomegalovirus-associated. As was reported, the HLA-A and HLA-B alleles of most subjects were accurately predicted from TCR beta sequences. With high specificity and sensitivity, the classifier reportedly diagnosed cytomegalovirus status.

The PCR was carried out with 60 Vbeta primers and 13 Jbeta primers. The assay was immunoSEQ multiplex PCR, and TCRdb's table has in-frame clones only and misses some. The sample holds 150,000 to 200,000 clones, 60% to 80% seen once. This CDR3 region has 12 residues. Germline loops: CDR1 MNHEY, CDR2 SMNVEV (reference sequence). On this clone: What it binds is unknown. The junction and the germline gene differ at one end; a read error may be behind it.

V usage is TRBV27 and J usage is TRBJ2-7, with a possible D match to TRBD2 (5 bases). This clonotype originated in a man in his sixties in good health and CMV-seronegative. Sample: PBMCs. CDR3 region: CARSSSGGEQYF. The CDR3 bases are TGTGCCAGAAGTTCAAGCGGCGGAGAGCAGTACTTC.